The entry below describes one TCR beta chain. This entry belongs to a study of blood T cell repertoires in COVID-19. Study information: Samples came from the United States, Italy and Spain, spanning acute and convalescent COVID-19.

Germline V lookup: CDR1 LNHDA, CDR2 SQIVND (reference sequence). J was trimmed by 1 base and V by 2 bases; bases with no gene match: 5. The CDR3 length is 16 residues. In Cohort 3, a recovered donor had either two negative PCRs, clearance, or symptom resolution. Study processing details: Researchers report that nucleated cell counts were estimated from reference gene primer amplification. Generated by immunoSEQ multiplex PCR, the TCRdb table keeps only in-frame clones and is missing some. V, J and clone size are those of that table, while D and trimming were read from the DNA. This sample has 350,000 to 450,000 clones, with around 89% found just once.

The sequencing input was PBMCs or T cells enriched from blood (not recorded which). V gene TRBV19 combines with J gene TRBJ1-1; 9 bases map to TRBD1. The TCR comes from a man aged 30 to 39 who had recovered from COVID-19. The chain's CDR3 is CASSIIGTGPNTEAFF. The CDR3 nucleotides are TGTGCCAGTAGTATAATTGGGACAGGGCCGAACACTGAAGCTTTCTTT.